Reported below is one T cell receptor beta chain. The antigen is undetermined. At one of its ends the junction is not consistent with the germline gene, which may arise from a read error. Germline V gives CDR1 MNHNY, CDR2 SVGAGI (reference sequence). CDR3 length: 11 amino acids. This sample is drawn from a study of cytomegalovirus exposure and HLA in healthy donors. Primers for the PCR totalled 60 Vbeta and 13 Jbeta. Using immunoSEQ multiplex PCR, the repertoire was profiled, and TCRdb retains in-frame clones only, with some absent. Among 140,000 to 150,000 clones, approximately 70% were seen once, and the ten largest hold 1.6%. Whole-study results and caveats: Specificity of a few CMV-associated chains for CMV antigens was verified in vitro. Earlier findings revealed that most TCR beta V segments proved productive either about 90% or about 30% of the time. It was around 160 TCR beta chains that were listed as cytomegalovirus-associated. In a later analysis, a missense DCLRE1C variant was linked to TCR beta V- and J-gene trimming.

The source is a woman younger than 30 in good health and CMV-seronegative. Input material: PBMCs. The rearrangement links TRBV6-6 to TRBJ1-2; D is uncertain. The CDR3 loop reads CASSYLGGPLF. In DNA, the CDR3 is TGTGCCAGCAGTTATCTCGGAGGTCCCCTCTTC.